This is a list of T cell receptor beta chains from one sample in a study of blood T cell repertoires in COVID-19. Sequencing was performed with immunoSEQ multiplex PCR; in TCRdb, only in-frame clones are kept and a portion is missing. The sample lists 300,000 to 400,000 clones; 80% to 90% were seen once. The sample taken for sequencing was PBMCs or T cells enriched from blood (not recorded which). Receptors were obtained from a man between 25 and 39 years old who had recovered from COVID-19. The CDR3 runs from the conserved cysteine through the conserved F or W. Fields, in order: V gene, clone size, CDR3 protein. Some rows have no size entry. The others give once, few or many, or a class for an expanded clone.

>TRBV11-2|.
CASSPRRGRGTDTQYF
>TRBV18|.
CASSPRGDTEAFF
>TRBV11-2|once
CASSTDRAKETQYF
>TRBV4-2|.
CASSNTPTSGAQETQYF
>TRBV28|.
CAISGTANYEQYF
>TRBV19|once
CASTPRWGPGELFF
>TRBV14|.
CACSVLGAREQYF
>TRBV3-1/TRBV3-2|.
CASSQALRDDQPQHF
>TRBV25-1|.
CASSDRQGLDGYTF
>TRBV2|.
CASSTTGDGYTF
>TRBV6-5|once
CASRQGPGELFF
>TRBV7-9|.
CASSRGTVARKGYTF
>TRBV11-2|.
CASSPRGGYEQYF
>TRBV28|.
CASSLIRLAGSTGELFF
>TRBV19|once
CASSIGGGARNEQFF
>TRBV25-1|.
CASSEFLAGYNEQFF
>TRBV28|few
CASRPGTGGSPLHF
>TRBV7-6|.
CASSLEVGKLSGNTIYF
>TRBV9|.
CASSVSGMYNEQFF
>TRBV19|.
CASSIWGGPATNEKLFF
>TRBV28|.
CASSLGSTDTQYF
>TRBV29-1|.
CSVGGGEAYEQYF
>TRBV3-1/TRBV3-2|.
CASSQTGKWADTQYF
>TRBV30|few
CAWSVAMGNQPQHF
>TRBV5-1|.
CASSLAGRRDTEAFF
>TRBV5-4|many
CASSPSKNIQYF
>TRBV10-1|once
CASRSRQPQETQYF
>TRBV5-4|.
CASSPMGGVPLQETQYF
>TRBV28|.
CASSLGQVLGYTF
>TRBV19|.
CASSATGGSGNTIYF
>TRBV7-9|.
CASNLRDYGYTF
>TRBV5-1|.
CASSTRQGMGYNEQYF
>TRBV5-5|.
CASSLVSDLNTIYF
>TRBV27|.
CASAWTGGNIQYF
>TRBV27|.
CASSQPGQNTEAFF